Listed below are T cell receptor beta chains from one sample, sequenced in a study of cytomegalovirus exposure and HLA in healthy donors. Produced via immunoSEQ multiplex PCR; TCRdb's table is partial and in-frame only. In the table there are about 120,000 clones, 75% to 85% of which are singletons. Sequenced input: PBMCs. The source is a woman aged 50 to 65 in good health and CMV-seropositive. Both conserved end residues are part of each CDR3. The order of the fields is J gene, V gene, D gene, clone size, CDR3 DNA, CDR3 protein. The D gene is left open where the match is weak. Clone size appears in some rows only: once, few, many, or a class for an expanded clone.

>TRBJ2-5|TRBV6-6|TRBD1|.
TGTGCCAGCAGTACCCACAGGGGGCCCTCTCAAGAGACCCAGTACTTC
CASSTHRGPSQETQYF
>TRBJ2-2|TRBV5-1|.|.
TGCGCCAGCAGCTCGGGGGACAGGAACACCGGGGAGCTGTTTTTT
CASSSGDRNTGELFF
>TRBJ1-1|TRBV5-1|.|.
TGCGCCAGCAGCTTGACTCTATCCTCACGGAACACTGAAGCTTTCTTT
CASSLTLSSRNTEAFF
>TRBJ2-3|TRBV4-3|TRBD2|few
TGCGCCAGCAGCAAGCAGGCTGGGCTAGCGGCTACGCAGTATTTT
CASSKQAGLAATQYF
>TRBJ1-2|TRBV6-6|TRBD1|few
TGTGCCAGCAGTTACAGACAGGGGGGCTATGGCTACACCTTC
CASSYRQGGYGYTF
>TRBJ2-1|TRBV6-5|TRBD2|.
TGTGCCAGCAATCTCTGGGGGGGCAATGAGCAGTTCTTC
CASNLWGGNEQFF
>TRBJ1-2|TRBV7-2|.|few
TGTGCCAGCAGCTTCCCGGCGGCGGACAATAACTATGGCTACACCTTC
CASSFPAADNNYGYTF
>TRBJ2-3|TRBV6-1|.|.
TGTGCCAGCAGTGAAAGGGGGTCCGGAGATACGCAGTATTTT
CASSERGSGDTQYF
>TRBJ1-3|TRBV5-1|.|few
TGCGCCAGCCCCGGCTTGCACAGACCTGGAAACACCATATATTTT
CASPGLHRPGNTIYF
>TRBJ2-7|TRBV4-3|.|.
TGCGCCAGCAGCCCTACGGGGGTGTCTTACGAGCAGTACTTC
CASSPTGVSYEQYF
>TRBJ2-3|TRBV18|.|.
TGTGCCAGCTCTGCGGACACCTACACAGATACGCAGTATTTT
CASSADTYTDTQYF
>TRBJ1-2|TRBV27|TRBD1|once
TGTGCCAGCAGTGTGACCGGGACAGAAGGGATATTAGGATATGGCTACACCTTC
CASSVTGTEGILGYGYTF
>TRBJ1-1|TRBV5-1|.|.
TGTGCCAGCAGCTTGGAAGGGACACAGGAAGCTTTCTTT
CASSLEGTQEAFF
>TRBJ2-1|TRBV7-9|.|few
TGTTCCAGCAGCTTCCCCAGCATGATCCGGGATGAGCAGTTCTTC
CSSSFPSMIRDEQFF
>TRBJ2-3|TRBV5-1|.|.
TGCGCCAGCAGCTCCCTAGCGCCACGCACAGATACGCAGTATTTT
CASSSLAPRTDTQYF
>TRBJ2-3|TRBV6-5|TRBD2|.
TGTGCCAGCACCCCAAAGGCTAGCGGGCGCGATACGCAGTATTTT
CASTPKASGRDTQYF
>TRBJ2-1|TRBV9|.|.
TGTGCCAGCAGCGTAGAGTGGGACTATGAGCAGTTCTTC
CASSVEWDYEQFF
>TRBJ2-3|TRBV15|TRBD1|once
TGTGCCACCAGCAGAGAAAGGGGGCCTCCCGGGGATACGCAGTATTTT
CATSRERGPPGDTQYF
>TRBJ1-2|TRBV5-1|TRBD1|.
TGCGCCAGCAGCCCCGGGACAGACACTAACTATGGCTACACCTTC
CASSPGTDTNYGYTF
>TRBJ2-7|TRBV4-1|TRBD2|.
TGCGCCAGCAGCCAAGGGGCCGGCGGGACTACCTACGAGCAGTACTTC
CASSQGAGGTTYEQYF
>TRBJ2-1|TRBV28|TRBD2|.
TGTGCCAGCACCCCCCTAGCGGGCGGCTACAATGAGCAGTTCTTC
CASTPLAGGYNEQFF
>TRBJ1-1|TRBV9|.|.
TGTGCCAGCAGCGTAGTGGGGACTAACACTGAAGCTTTCTTT
CASSVVGTNTEAFF
>TRBJ2-5|TRBV30|.|.
TGTGCCTGGACCCACCTGGGAAGGGAGGCCCAGTACTTC
CAWTHLGREAQYF
>TRBJ1-6|TRBV9|TRBD1|.
TGTGCCAGCAGCGTAGGGGACAGGGTTGGCAATTCACCCCTCCACTTT
CASSVGDRVGNSPLHF
>TRBJ2-2|TRBV7-9|.|few
TGTGCCAGCAGCCTAAACACCGGGGAGCTGTTTTTT
CASSLNTGELFF
>TRBJ1-6|TRBV7-9|.|.
TGTGCCAGCAGCCTCCCGTCGGGGACTCCCGGGGCACCCCTCCACTTT
CASSLPSGTPGAPLHF
>TRBJ2-1|TRBV30|TRBD2|.
TGTGCCTGGGCTAGCGGGCAACACAATGAGCAGTTCTTC
CAWASGQHNEQFF
>TRBJ1-2|TRBV2|.|.
TGTGCCAGCAGAGGACAGCCTAACTATGGCTACACCTTC
CASRGQPNYGYTF
>TRBJ2-3|TRBV7-8|.|once
TGTGCCAGCAGCTCAGAAGATACGCAGTATTTT
CASSSEDTQYF
>TRBJ2-7|TRBV7-2|TRBD1|.
TGTGCCAGCAGCGGATGGGACAGCCTCGAGCAGTACTTC
CASSGWDSLEQYF
>TRBJ1-2|TRBV5-1|.|.
TGCGCCAGCAGCCCGGGACTAACGATTAGTGGCTACACCTTC
CASSPGLTISGYTF
>TRBJ2-7|TRBV10-3|TRBD1|.
TGTGCCATCAGTGATGCCAGGGGGAGCTCCTACGAGCAGTACTTC
CAISDARGSSYEQYF
>TRBJ2-7|TRBV5-1|.|.
TGCGCCAGCAGCTTGGTTCCAGGGTCCCAGCAGTACTTC
CASSLVPGSQQYF
>TRBJ1-2|TRBV4-1|TRBD1|.
TGCGCCAGCAGCCAAGTCCATACAGGGGCCGCTAACTATGGCTACACCTTC
CASSQVHTGAANYGYTF
>TRBJ2-7|TRBV7-3|TRBD2|.
TGTGCCAGCAGCTCATCTAGCGGGCCATTCTACGAGCAGTACTTC
CASSSSSGPFYEQYF
>TRBJ2-1|TRBV9|TRBD2|.
TGTGCCAGCAGCAGATCCAGCGGGAGAAATTACAATGAGCAGTTCTTC
CASSRSSGRNYNEQFF
>TRBJ2-2|TRBV14|.|.
TGTGCCAGCAGCCCGTTACTAAACACCGGGGAGCTGTTTTTT
CASSPLLNTGELFF
>TRBJ1-2|TRBV19|TRBD1|.
TGTGCCTCGTCAGACAGGGGAGAGTATGGCTACACCTTC
CASSDRGEYGYTF
>TRBJ2-7|TRBV19|.|.
TGTGCCAGTGGAAACAGCCTCTACGAGCAGTACTTC
CASGNSLYEQYF
>TRBJ2-2|TRBV6-5|.|.
TGTGCCAGCAGTGGCGGGGCTGTCTACGCCGGGGAGCTGTTTTTT
CASSGGAVYAGELFF
>TRBJ1-5|TRBV30|TRBD1|once
TGTGCCTGGAGTGTAAGGTGGGGGACAGGGGATTATAGCAATCAGCCCCAGCATTTT
CAWSVRWGTGDYSNQPQHF
>TRBJ2-1|TRBV11-2|.|.
TGTGCCAGCAGCCCCGAGCCCTACAATGAGCAGTTCTTC
CASSPEPYNEQFF
>TRBJ2-3|TRBV5-1|TRBD2|few
TGCGCCAGCAGCTTGGGGGGACTAGCGGGAGGCCGCGCGGATACGCAGTATTTT
CASSLGGLAGGRADTQYF
>TRBJ1-6|TRBV4-2|.|.
TGTGCCAGCAGCCAAGAGATGGACAGTTCCTATAATTCACCCCTCCACTTT
CASSQEMDSSYNSPLHF
>TRBJ2-5|TRBV18|.|.
TGTGCCAGCTCACCGAGCCCAGAGACCCAGTACTTC
CASSPSPETQYF
>TRBJ2-5|TRBV14|TRBD1|.
TGTGCCAGCAGCCAAGGAAGACAGGGGGCAGAGACCCAGTACTTC
CASSQGRQGAETQYF
>TRBJ1-6|TRBV19|TRBD1|.
TGTGCCAGTAGTCCGGGACAGGGGTATAATTCACCCCTCCACTTT
CASSPGQGYNSPLHF
>TRBJ1-1|TRBV7-9|.|.
TGTGCCAGCAGCTTAACGGCAGGGGAAGCTTTCTTT
CASSLTAGEAFF
>TRBJ2-3|TRBV4-3|TRBD1|.
TGCGCCAGCAGCCAAGAACCGGGACAGGGGGCCGATACGCAGTATTTT
CASSQEPGQGADTQYF
>TRBJ2-3|TRBV11-3|TRBD2|.
TGTGCCAGCAGCTACGGAACGGGACTAGCGGGAGTATTAGATACGCAGTATTTT
CASSYGTGLAGVLDTQYF
>TRBJ2-5|TRBV18|.|.
TGTGCCAGCTCACCAGGAGCGGGAGAGACCCAGTACTTC
CASSPGAGETQYF
>TRBJ2-2|TRBV7-2|TRBD2|few
TGTGCCAGCAGCATTTCTAGCGGGGCGAACACCGGGGAGCTGTTTTTT
CASSISSGANTGELFF
>TRBJ2-7|TRBV5-1|TRBD1|.
TGCGCCAGCAGCTTGGTAACAGGGGGCGGCTACGAGCAGTACTTC
CASSLVTGGGYEQYF
>TRBJ2-1|TRBV2|TRBD2|.
TGTGCCAGCAGGCCAAGGGGGGGGACTAGCGGGAGGGCCTGGAGGAATGAGCAGTTCTTC
CASRPRGGTSGRAWRNEQFF